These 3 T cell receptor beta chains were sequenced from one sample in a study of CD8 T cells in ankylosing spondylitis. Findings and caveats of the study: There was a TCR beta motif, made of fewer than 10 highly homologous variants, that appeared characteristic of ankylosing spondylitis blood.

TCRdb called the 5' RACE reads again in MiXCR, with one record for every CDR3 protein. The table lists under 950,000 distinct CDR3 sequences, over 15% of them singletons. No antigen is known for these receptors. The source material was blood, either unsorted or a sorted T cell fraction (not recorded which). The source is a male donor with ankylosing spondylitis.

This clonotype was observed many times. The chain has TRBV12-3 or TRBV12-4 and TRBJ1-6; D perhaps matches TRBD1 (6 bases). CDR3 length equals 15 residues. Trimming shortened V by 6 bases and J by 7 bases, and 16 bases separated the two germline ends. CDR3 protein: CASSPADRRNSPLHF. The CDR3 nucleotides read TGTGCCAGCAGCCCTGCGGACAGAAGGAATTCACCCCTCCACTTT.

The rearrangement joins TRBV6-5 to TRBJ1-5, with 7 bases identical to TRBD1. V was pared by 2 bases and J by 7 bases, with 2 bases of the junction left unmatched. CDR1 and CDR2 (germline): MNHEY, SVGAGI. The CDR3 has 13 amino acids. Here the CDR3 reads CASSYDRVQPQHF. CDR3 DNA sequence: TGTGCCAGCAGTTACGACAGGGTGCAGCCCCAGCATTTT.

CDR3 protein: CASSRGRVSNQPQHF. CDR3 in DNA: TGTGCCAGCAGCCGGGGACGGGTTAGCAATCAGCCCCAGCATTTT. The chain joins TRBV6-1 to TRBJ1-5; D possibly corresponds to TRBD1 (5 bases). Germline lookup yields CDR1 MNHNS and CDR2 SASEGT. The CDR3 totals 15 residues. Trimming shortened V by 6 bases and J by 0 bases, and 12 bases separated the two germline ends.